These T cell receptor beta chains were read from a single sample in a study of T cell repertoires in cytomegalovirus infection. TCRdb reanalysed the reads using MiXCR and keeps one entry per CDR3 protein. The sample contains 250,000 to 300,000 distinct CDR3 sequences, 25% of which appear only once. Specimen: PBMCs. These receptors originate from a human donor in good health (CMV status not recorded). Some clones in this sample may be carry-over from other donors' samples. CDR3s leave out the opening cysteine and the closing phenylalanine or tryptophan. Size is stated for part of the rows, as once, few or many counts, or as a class when the clone is expanded.

v_gene,len,abundance,CDR3aa
TRBV7-2,10,many,ASSLEFYEQY
TRBV2,12,.,ASSEGGELYGYT
TRBV20-1,12,few,SAREPGLVREQY
TRBV29-1,10,.,SVEDGTYEQY
TRBV20-1,11,many,SARGLADYEQY
TRBV7-2,12,.,ASSPSGRLYEQY
TRBV6-2/TRBV6-3,10,.,ASTHSRREAF
TRBV7-6,13,many,ASSSAHGTQETQY
TRBV7-2,12,few,ASSPDGNYNEQF
TRBV10-2,10,few,ASSNTSSPLH
TRBV20-1,12,many,SAVQGYRDQPQH
TRBV28,13,few,ASRVRQGKRGEQF
TRBV28,12,.,ASSFGQGQKTQY
TRBV10-3,13,few,AISAPGGRGTEAF
TRBV24-1,12,.,ATRPATGIHGYT
TRBV7-2,13,few,ASSSTGYSGNTIY
TRBV20-1,11,.,SVTGGAGSEQY